The TCR beta chain described here comes from a study of blood T cell repertoires in COVID-19. Background on the study: From the United States, Italy and Spain came samples of acute and convalescent COVID-19. T cells, B-cell-depleted T cells, or PBMCs supplied cDNA or gDNA.

In the original workflow: Reference gene primers were amplified, and this amplification served to estimate nucleated cell counts. Assay used: immunoSEQ multiplex PCR; TCRdb lists only in-frame clones, some missing. The V and J calls and clone size are taken from that table; D and trimming were inferred from the DNA. The profile shows under 300,000 clones, 85% to 90% of them singletons. This clone appeared a few times. There are 13 residues in the CDR3. The V gene's germline CDR1 is GTSNPN and CDR2 SVGIG (reference sequence). The V end lost 5 bases, the J end lost 2 bases, and 10 bases lay between the germline ends.

This chain joins TRBV30 and TRBJ1-5, with TRBD1 as a possible D gene (6 bases). The sequenced sample consisted of peripheral blood. This sequence originates from a woman between 40 and 50 years old with acute or convalescent COVID-19. The CDR3 here is CAWASGGNQPQHF. The CDR3 region has the DNA TGTGCCTGGGCCTCAGGGGGCAATCAGCCCCAGCATTTT.